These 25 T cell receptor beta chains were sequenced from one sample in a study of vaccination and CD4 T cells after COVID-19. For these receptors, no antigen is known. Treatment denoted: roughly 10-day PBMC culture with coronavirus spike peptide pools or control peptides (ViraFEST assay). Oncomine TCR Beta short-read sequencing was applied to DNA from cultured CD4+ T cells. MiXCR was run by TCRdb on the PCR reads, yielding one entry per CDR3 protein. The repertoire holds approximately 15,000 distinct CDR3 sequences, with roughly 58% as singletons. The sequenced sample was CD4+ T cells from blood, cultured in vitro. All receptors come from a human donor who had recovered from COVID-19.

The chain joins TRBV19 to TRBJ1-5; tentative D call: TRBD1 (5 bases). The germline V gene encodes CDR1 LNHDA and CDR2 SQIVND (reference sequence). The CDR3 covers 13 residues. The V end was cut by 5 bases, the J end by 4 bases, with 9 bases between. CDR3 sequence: CASSPRGNQPQHF. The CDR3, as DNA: TGTGCCAGTAGTCCCCGGGGGAATCAGCCCCAGCATTTT.

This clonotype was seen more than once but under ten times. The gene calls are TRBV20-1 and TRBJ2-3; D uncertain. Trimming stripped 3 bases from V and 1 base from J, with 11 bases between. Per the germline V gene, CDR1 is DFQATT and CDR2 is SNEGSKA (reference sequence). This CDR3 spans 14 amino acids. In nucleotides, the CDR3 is TGCAGTGCTAGTGGCGAATGGGGCACAGATACGCAGTATTTT. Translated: CSASGEWGTDTQYF.

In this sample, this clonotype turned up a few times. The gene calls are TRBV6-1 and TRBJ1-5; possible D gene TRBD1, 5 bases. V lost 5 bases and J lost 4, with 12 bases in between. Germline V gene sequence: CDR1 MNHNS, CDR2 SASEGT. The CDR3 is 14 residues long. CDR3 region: CASSQGGGNQPQHF. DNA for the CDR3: TGTGCCAGCAGTCAGGGCGGAGGGAATCAGCCCCAGCATTTT.

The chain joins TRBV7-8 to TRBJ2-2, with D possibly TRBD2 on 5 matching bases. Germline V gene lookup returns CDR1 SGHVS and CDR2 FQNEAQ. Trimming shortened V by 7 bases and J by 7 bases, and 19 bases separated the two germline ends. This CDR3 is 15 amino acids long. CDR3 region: CASTVLLAPVGELFF. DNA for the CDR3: TGTGCCAGCACCGTCCTCTTAGCGCCAGTCGGGGAGCTGTTTTTT. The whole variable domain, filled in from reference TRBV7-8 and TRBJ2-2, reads GAGVSQSPRYKVAKRGQDVALRCDPISGHVSLFWYQQALGQGPEFLTYFQNEAQLDKSGLPSDRFFAERPEGSVSTLKIQRTQQEDSAVYLCASTVLLAPVGELFFGEGSRLTVL.

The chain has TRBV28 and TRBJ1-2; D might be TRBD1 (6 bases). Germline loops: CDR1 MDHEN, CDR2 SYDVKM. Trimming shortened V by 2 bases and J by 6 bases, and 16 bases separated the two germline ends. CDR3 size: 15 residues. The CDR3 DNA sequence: TGTGCCAGCAGTTTAGGGGGGCAGGGGTCCCATGGCTACACCTTC. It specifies CASSLGGQGSHGYTF.

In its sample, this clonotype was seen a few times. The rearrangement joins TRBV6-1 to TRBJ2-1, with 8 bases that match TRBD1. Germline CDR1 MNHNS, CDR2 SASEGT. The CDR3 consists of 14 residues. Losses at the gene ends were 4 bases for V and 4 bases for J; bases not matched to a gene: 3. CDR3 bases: TGTGCCAGCAGTGGACAGGGGACATACAATGAGCAGTTCTTC. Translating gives CASSGQGTYNEQFF.

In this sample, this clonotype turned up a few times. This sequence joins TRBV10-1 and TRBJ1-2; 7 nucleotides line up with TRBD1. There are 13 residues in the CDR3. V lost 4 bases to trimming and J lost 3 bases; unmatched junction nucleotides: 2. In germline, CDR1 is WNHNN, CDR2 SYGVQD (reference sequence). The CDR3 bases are TGCGCCAGCAGTGGCACAGGGGACTATGGCTACACCTTC. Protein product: CASSGTGDYGYTF.

The CDR3 nucleotides read TGCAGTGCTAGGGCCGGGACAGGGGGCGTAAACACCATATATTTT. It yields the protein CSARAGTGGVNTIYF. This chain links TRBV20-1 with TRBJ1-3; 12 positions agree with TRBD1. Germline trimming cut 3 bases from V and 6 bases from J; bases unmatched to any gene: 6. CDR3 length: 15 amino acids. In germline, CDR1 is DFQATT, CDR2 SNEGSKA (reference sequence).

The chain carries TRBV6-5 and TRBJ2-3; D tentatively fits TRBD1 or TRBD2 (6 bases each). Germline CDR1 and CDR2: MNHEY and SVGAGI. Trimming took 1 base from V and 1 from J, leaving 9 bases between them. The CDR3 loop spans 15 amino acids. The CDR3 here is CASSYWGARTDTQYF. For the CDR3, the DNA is TGTGCCAGCAGTTACTGGGGGGCCCGCACAGATACGCAGTATTTT.

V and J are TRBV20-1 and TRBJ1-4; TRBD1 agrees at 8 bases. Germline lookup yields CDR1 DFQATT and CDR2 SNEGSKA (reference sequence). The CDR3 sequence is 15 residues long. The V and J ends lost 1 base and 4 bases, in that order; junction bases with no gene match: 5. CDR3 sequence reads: CSARGGDRGNEKLFF. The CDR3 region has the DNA TGCAGTGCTAGAGGAGGAGACAGGGGTAATGAAAAACTGTTTTTT.

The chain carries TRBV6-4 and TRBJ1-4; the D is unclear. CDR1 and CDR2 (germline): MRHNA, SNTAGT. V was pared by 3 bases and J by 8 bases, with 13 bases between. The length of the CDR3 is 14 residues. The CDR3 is CASSDFTRYEKLFF. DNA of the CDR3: TGTGCCAGCAGTGATTTCACCAGGTACGAAAAACTGTTTTTT.

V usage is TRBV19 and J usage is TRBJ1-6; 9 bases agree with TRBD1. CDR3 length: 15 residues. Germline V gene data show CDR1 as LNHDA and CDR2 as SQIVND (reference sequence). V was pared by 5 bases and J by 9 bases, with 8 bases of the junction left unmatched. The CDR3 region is CASSSRQGEGSPLHF. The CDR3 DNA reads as TGTGCCAGTAGTTCTCGACAGGGGGAGGGTTCACCCCTCCACTTT.

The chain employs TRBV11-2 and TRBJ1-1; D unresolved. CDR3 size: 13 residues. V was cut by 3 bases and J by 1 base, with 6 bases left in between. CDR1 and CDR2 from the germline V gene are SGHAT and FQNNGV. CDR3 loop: CASSLKRNTEAFF. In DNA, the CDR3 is TGTGCCAGCAGCTTGAAAAGGAACACTGAAGCTTTCTTT.

The CDR3 protein is CARRGEGAYNEQFF. The CDR3 region has the DNA TGTGCCCGTAGGGGGGAGGGTGCCTACAATGAGCAGTTCTTC. The chain is built from TRBV24-1 and TRBJ2-1, with D perhaps matching TRBD2 (7 bases). The germline V and J ends were trimmed by 12 bases and 2 bases, with 16 bases remaining between them. CDR1 is KGHDR, CDR2 SFDVKD, per germline. The CDR3 is made up of 14 amino acids.

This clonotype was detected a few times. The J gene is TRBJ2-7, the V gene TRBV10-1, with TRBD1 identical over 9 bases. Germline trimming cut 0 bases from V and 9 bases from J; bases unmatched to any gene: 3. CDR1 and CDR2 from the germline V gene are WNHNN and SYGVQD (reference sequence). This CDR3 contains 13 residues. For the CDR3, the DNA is TGCGCCAGCAGTGAGTCTGAGGACAGGGGGCAGTACTTC. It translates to CASSESEDRGQYF.

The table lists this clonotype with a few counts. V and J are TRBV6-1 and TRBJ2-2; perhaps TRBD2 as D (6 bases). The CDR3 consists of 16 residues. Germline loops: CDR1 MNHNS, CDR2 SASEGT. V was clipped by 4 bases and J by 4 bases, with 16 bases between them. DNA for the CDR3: TGTGCCAGCAGTGGACGGGGGATTGACAGCACCGGGGAGCTGTTTTTT. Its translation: CASSGRGIDSTGELFF.

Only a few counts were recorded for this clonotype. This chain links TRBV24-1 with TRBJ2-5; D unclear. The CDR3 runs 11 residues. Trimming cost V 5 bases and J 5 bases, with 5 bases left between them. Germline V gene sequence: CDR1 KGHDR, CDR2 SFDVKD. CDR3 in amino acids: CATSAGETQYF. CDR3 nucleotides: TGTGCCACCAGTGCGGGCGAGACCCAGTACTTC.

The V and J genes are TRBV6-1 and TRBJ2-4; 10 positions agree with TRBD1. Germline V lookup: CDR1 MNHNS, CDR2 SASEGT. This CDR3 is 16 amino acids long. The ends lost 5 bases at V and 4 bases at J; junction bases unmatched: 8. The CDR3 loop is CASSTQGQGRKNIQYF. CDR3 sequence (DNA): TGTGCCAGCAGTACCCAGGGACAGGGGCGAAAAAACATTCAGTACTTC.

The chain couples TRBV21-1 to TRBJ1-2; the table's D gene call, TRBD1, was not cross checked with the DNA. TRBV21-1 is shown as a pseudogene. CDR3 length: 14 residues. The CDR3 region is CASNSGQANYGYTF. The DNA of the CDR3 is TGTGCCAGCAACTCCGGACAGGCTAACTATGGCTACACCTTC.

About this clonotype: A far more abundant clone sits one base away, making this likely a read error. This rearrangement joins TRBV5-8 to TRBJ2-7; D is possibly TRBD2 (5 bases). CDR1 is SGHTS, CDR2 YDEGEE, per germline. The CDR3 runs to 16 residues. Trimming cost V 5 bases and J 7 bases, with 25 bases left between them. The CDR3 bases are TGTGCCAGCAGGACGTACCCAGCGGCTCGCTACAATGAGCAGTACTTC. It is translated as CASRTYPAARYNEQYF.

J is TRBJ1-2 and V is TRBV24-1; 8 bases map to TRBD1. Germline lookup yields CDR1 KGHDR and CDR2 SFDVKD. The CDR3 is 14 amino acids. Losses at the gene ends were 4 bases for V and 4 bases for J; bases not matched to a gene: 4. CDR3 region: CATSESGGAYGYTF. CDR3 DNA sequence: TGTGCCACCAGTGAGTCAGGGGGCGCCTATGGCTACACCTTC.

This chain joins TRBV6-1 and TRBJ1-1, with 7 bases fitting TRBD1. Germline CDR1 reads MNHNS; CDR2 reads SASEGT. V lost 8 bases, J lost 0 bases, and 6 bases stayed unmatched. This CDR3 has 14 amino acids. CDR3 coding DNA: TGTGCCAGCTGTCCCGACAGGGTGAACACTGAAGCTTTCTTT. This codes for CASCPDRVNTEAFF.

The CDR3 DNA is TGCAGTGCTAGAGATTTGGCCAGGGGAAATGAAAAACTGTTTTTT. This translates into CSARDLARGNEKLFF. The chain employs TRBV20-1 and TRBJ1-4; tentative D call: TRBD1 (6 bases). Trimming stripped 0 bases from V and 5 bases from J, with 13 bases between. The CDR3 is 15 residues long. Germline-derived CDR1 and CDR2 are DFQATT and SNEGSKA (reference sequence).

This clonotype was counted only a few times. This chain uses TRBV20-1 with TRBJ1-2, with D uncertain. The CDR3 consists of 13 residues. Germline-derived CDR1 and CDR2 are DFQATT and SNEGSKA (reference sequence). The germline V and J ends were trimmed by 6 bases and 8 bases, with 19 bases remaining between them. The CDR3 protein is CSAPTRREGGYTF. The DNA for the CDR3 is TGCAGTGCGCCGACCCGCCGGGAGGGAGGCTACACCTTC.

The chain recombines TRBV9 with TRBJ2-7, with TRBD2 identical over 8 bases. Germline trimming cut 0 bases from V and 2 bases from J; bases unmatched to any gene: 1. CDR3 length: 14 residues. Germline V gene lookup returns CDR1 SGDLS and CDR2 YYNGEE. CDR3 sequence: CASSVDGRAYEQYF. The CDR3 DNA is TGTGCCAGCAGCGTAGACGGGAGGGCCTACGAGCAGTACTTC.